This T cell receptor (beta chain) originates from a study of T cells in Graves' hyperthyroidism and ophthalmopathy. Germline CDR1 is SEHNR and CDR2 is FQNEAQ (reference sequence). V dropped 3 bases and J dropped 3 bases, with 6 bases sitting between them. This CDR3 region has 12 residues. This clonotype was recorded at least ten times. Amplified TCR beta CDR3 regions derived from RNA transcripts. HTBI primers drove first-round RT-PCR of the TCR CDR3. TCRdb passed the multiplex PCR reads through MiXCR, listing each CDR3 protein once. Among about 570,000 distinct CDR3 sequences, about 43% were seen once, and the ten largest hold 15% to 20%.

This clonotype was sampled from an adult woman with Graves' disease, either hyperthyroidism or ophthalmopathy (not recorded which). The chain joins TRBV7-9 to TRBJ2-7; no clear D gene. Input material: peripheral blood or thyroid tissue (not recorded which). DNA for the CDR3: TGTGCCAGCAGCTTGGATGACTACGAGCAGTACTTC. It yields the protein CASSLDDYEQYF.